These 7 T cell receptor beta chains came from one sample sequenced in a study of a mutant IDH1 vaccine in newly diagnosed glioma. Time point indicated: week 47, end of study. Every vaccination contained 300 ug of the mutant IDH1 20-mer peptide and was paired with topical imiquimod. TCRdb's table, derived via immunoSEQ multiplex PCR, lists solely in-frame clones and lacks some. In the table there are roughly 86,000 clones, more than 80% of which are singletons. For these receptors, no antigen is known. Specimen: PBMCs, collected from a glioma patient whose treatment included an IDH1 peptide vaccine. These receptors were obtained from a man aged 35-49 years with glioma.

This clone has a handful of counts. V gene TRBV7-6 combines with J gene TRBJ1-1; a possible D gene is TRBD1 (5 bases). Germline V gives CDR1 SGHVS, CDR2 FNYEAQ. The CDR3 totals 14 residues. Trimming cost V 7 bases and J 0 bases, with 12 bases left between them. CDR3 nucleotides: TGTGCCAGCACCCCGACAGCTGTGAACACTGAAGCTTTCTTT. Translation: CASTPTAVNTEAFF. The full variable domain, rest sourced from reference TRBV7-6 and TRBJ1-1, is GAGVSQSPRYKVTKRGQDVALRCDPISGHVSLYWYRQALGQGPEFLTYFNYEAQQDKSGLPNDRFSAERPEGSISTLTIQRTEQRDSAMYRCASTPTAVNTEAFFGQGTRLTVV.

V usage is TRBV19 and J usage is TRBJ1-1; unclear D gene. Germline CDR1 LNHDA, CDR2 SQIVND (reference sequence). The CDR3 contains 13 residues. V lost 5 bases and J lost 3, with 10 bases in between. The CDR3: CASSVNSYTEAFF. As DNA, the CDR3 is TGTGCCAGTAGTGTAAACAGCTACACTGAAGCTTTCTTT.

The chain couples TRBV7-9 to TRBJ2-7; possible D gene TRBD1, 6 bases. The CDR3 sequence is 14 residues long. The V and J ends lost 2 bases and 0 bases respectively, with 8 bases between them. CDR1 SEHNR and CDR2 FQNEAQ come from the germline V gene (reference sequence). Written as DNA, the CDR3 is TGTGCCAGCAGCTTAACAGGGATCTCCTACGAGCAGTACTTC. Its protein is CASSLTGISYEQYF.

The rearrangement uses TRBV7-9 and TRBJ2-7; 7 nucleotides match TRBD2. V shed 2 bases, J shed 2 bases, and the junction held 3 bases outside the gene matches. Germline V gene data show CDR1 as SEHNR and CDR2 as FQNEAQ (reference sequence). The CDR3 is 14 residues long. The CDR3 DNA follows: TGTGCCAGCAGCTTACGCGGGGGAACCTACGAGCAGTACTTC. This sequence encodes CASSLRGGTYEQYF.

This clone was detected only a few times. The J gene is TRBJ2-7, the V gene TRBV30, with D possibly being TRBD1 or TRBD2 (5 bases each). Per the germline V gene, CDR1 is GTSNPN and CDR2 is SVGIG (reference sequence). V was trimmed by 3 bases and J by 2 bases, leaving 8 bases between them. The CDR3 runs to 12 residues. The DNA of the CDR3 is TGTGCCTGGAGCGGGACGACCTACGAGCAGTACTTC. Protein: CAWSGTTYEQYF.

V and J are TRBV20-1 and TRBJ1-1; D uncertain. In germline, CDR1 is DFQATT, CDR2 SNEGSKA (reference sequence). The V and J ends lost 3 bases and 3 bases respectively, with 5 bases between them. This CDR3 comprises 11 residues. As DNA, the CDR3 is TGCAGTGCTAGGCAGGACACTGAAGCTTTCTTT. Amino acids: CSARQDTEAFF.

The genes are TRBV6-6 and TRBJ1-5, with 10 positions matching TRBD1. The CDR3 totals 14 residues. Germline V lookup: CDR1 MNHNY, CDR2 SVGAGI (reference sequence). The V gene end was trimmed by 6 bases and the J gene end by 6 bases; junction bases not matched to a gene: 5. Here the CDR3 reads CASSQGQGTQPQHF. The CDR3 bases are TGTGCCAGCAGCCAGGGACAGGGGACTCAGCCCCAGCATTTT.